Below are 15 T cell receptor beta chains sequenced from a single sample in a study of cytomegalovirus exposure and HLA in healthy donors. Clones were read by immunoSEQ multiplex PCR, and TCRdb kept only the in-frame ones, dropping some. Of roughly 150,000 clones in the sample, more than 75% are singletons; the top ten hold 3%. The sequenced sample consisted of PBMCs. These receptors all come from a man aged 18 to 30 in good health and CMV-seronegative.

The chain combines TRBV10-3 with TRBJ2-7; D tentatively fits TRBD1 or TRBD2 (5 bases each). The germline gives CDR1 ENHRY, CDR2 SYGVKD. The CDR3 is 12 residues long. The CDR3 protein is CAIRESGSEQYV. The CDR3 DNA is TGTGCCATCAGGGAGTCAGGGAGCGAGCAGTACGTC.

The rearrangement joins TRBV12-5 to TRBJ2-5, with D possibly being TRBD2 (6 bases). The V end was cut by 6 bases, the J end by 5 bases, with 13 bases between. The CDR3 length is 13 residues. CDR1 is LGHNT and CDR2 is FRNRAP in the germline V gene. CDR3 DNA sequence: TGTGCTAGTGGCTGGTGGGGGAGGGAGACCCAGTACTTC. This codes for CASGWWGRETQYF.

CDR3 sequence: CASTPQGASNEQFF. The CDR3 coding sequence is TGTGCCAGCACCCCTCAAGGGGCGAGCAATGAGCAGTTCTTC. The rearrangement uses TRBV5-6 and TRBJ2-1, with D perhaps TRBD1 (5 bases). The CDR3 length is 14 residues. V was clipped by 6 bases and J by 6 bases, with 16 bases between them. Looked up from germline, CDR1 is SGHDT and CDR2 is YYEEEE.

The chain joins TRBV7-8 to TRBJ2-3; perhaps TRBD2 as D (6 bases). Per the germline V gene, CDR1 is SGHVS and CDR2 is FQNEAQ. Trimming removed 6 bases from V and 14 bases from J, with 18 bases in between. The CDR3 is 12 amino acids. CDR3 coding DNA: TGTGCCAGCAGTTCGCGGGACCTACTTGCGTATTTT. Translation gives CASSSRDLLAYF.

V gene TRBV5-1 combines with J gene TRBJ2-2, with a possible D match to TRBD1 (6 bases). This CDR3 spans 15 amino acids. Germline loops: CDR1 SGHRS, CDR2 YFSETQ. V shed 0 bases and J shed 6 bases, with 12 bases lying between them. CDR3 DNA sequence: TGCGCCAGCAGCTTGGGGGGACACGGGGCCGGGGAGCTGTTTTTT. Its translation: CASSLGGHGAGELFF.

This clone was recorded a few times. This chain uses TRBV18 with TRBJ2-2; 12 bases are shared with TRBD2. Trimming at V came to 5 bases and at J to 6 bases, leaving 4 bases not matched to a gene. The CDR3 sequence is 15 residues long. CDR1 is KGHSH, CDR2 LQKENI, per germline. The CDR3 DNA follows: TGTGCCAGCTCAACTAGCGGGAGGATTGCCGGGGAGCTGTTTTTT. Its translation is CASSTSGRIAGELFF.

This chain joins TRBV30 and TRBJ2-3, with 8 nucleotides matching TRBD2. From germline, CDR1 is GTSNPN and CDR2 SVGIG (reference sequence). Trimming took 2 bases from V and 0 from J; bases not matched to a gene: 1. CDR3 length: 14 amino acids. The CDR3 protein is CAWSLAGSTDTQYF. The CDR3 nucleotides read TGTGCCTGGAGTTTAGCGGGGAGCACAGATACGCAGTATTTT. The full variable domain, completed using reference TRBV30 and TRBJ2-3, is SQTIHQWPATLVQPVGSPLSLECTVEGTSNPNLYWYRQAAGRGLQLLFYSVGIGQISSEVPQNLSASRPQDRQFILSSKKLLLSDSGFYLCAWSLAGSTDTQYFGPGTRLTVL.

This clone was seen just once. The V and J genes are TRBV5-1 and TRBJ2-2, with D maybe TRBD2 (5 bases). Germline assignment: CDR1 SGHRS and CDR2 YFSETQ. The CDR3 has 16 amino acids. Trimming took 2 bases from V and 4 from J, leaving 15 bases between them. The CDR3 DNA reads as TGCGCCAGCAGCTTCCACAACAACGGGGTCACCGGGGAGCTGTTTTTT. Translating gives CASSFHNNGVTGELFF. The variable domain in full, with the rest retrieved from reference TRBV5-1 and TRBJ2-2, is KAGVTQTPRYLIKTRGQQVTLSCSPISGHRSVSWYQQTPGQGLQFLFEYFSETQRNKGNFPGRFSGRQFSNSRSEMNVSTLELGDSALYLCASSFHNNGVTGELFFGEGSRLTVL.

The chain links TRBV18 to TRBJ2-4, with D possibly matching TRBD2 (6 bases). The length of the CDR3 is 16 residues. Trimming removed 3 bases from V and 3 bases from J, with 15 bases in between. Germline V gives CDR1 KGHSH, CDR2 LQKENI. In DNA, the CDR3 is TGTGCCAGCTCACCCCCGCGGTGGCGGGGCAAAAACATTCAGTACTTC. Its translation is CASSPPRWRGKNIQYF.

V usage is TRBV6-1 and J usage is TRBJ2-7; D gene uncertain. The CDR3 loop spans 13 amino acids. Trimming pared 8 bases from V and 5 bases from J, leaving 16 bases between. From germline, CDR1 is MNHNS and CDR2 SASEGT. The CDR3 is CASRVSPLHEQYF. CDR3 DNA sequence: TGTGCCAGCCGGGTCAGCCCTCTCCACGAGCAGTACTTC.

This chain connects TRBV6-1 to TRBJ1-4; D is unclear. The CDR3 runs 14 residues. Germline V gene lookup returns CDR1 MNHNS and CDR2 SASEGT. V was pared by 3 bases and J by 7 bases, with 12 bases between. The DNA for the CDR3 is TGTGCCAGCAGTGAGACCCAGAGGCTTGAAAAACTGTTTTTT. It encodes CASSETQRLEKLFF.

The rearrangement uses TRBV6-1 and TRBJ2-3; 10 bases are a match to TRBD2. Looked up from germline, CDR1 is MNHNS and CDR2 is SASEGT. V trimming: 7 bases; J trimming: 0 bases; junction bases outside the gene matches: 4. The CDR3 runs to 15 residues. The DNA for the CDR3 is TGTGCCAGCACCATTAGCGGGGGGAGCACAGATACGCAGTATTTT. It codes for CASTISGGSTDTQYF.

V usage is TRBV27 and J usage is TRBJ1-1; D remains ambiguous. Trimming cost V 6 bases and J 7 bases, with 9 bases left between them. Germline CDR1 is MNHEY and CDR2 is SMNVEV (reference sequence). This CDR3 is 11 amino acids long. The DNA of the CDR3 is TGTGCCAGCAGGGCGGGAGGTGAAGCTTTCTTT. As protein: CASRAGGEAFF.

This chain links TRBV19 with TRBJ2-7, with D perhaps matching TRBD1 (6 bases). Trimming stripped 5 bases from V and 4 bases from J, with 12 bases between. CDR1 and CDR2 from the germline V gene are LNHDA and SQIVND (reference sequence). The CDR3 has 13 residues. Here the CDR3 DNA reads TGTGCCAGTAGTGAAAGGGGGTCGTACGAGCAGTACTTC. This codes for CASSERGSYEQYF.

This clone turned up a few times. The junction departs from germline at one end; a sequencing error may be responsible. The V and J genes are TRBV4-1 and TRBJ1-6; 7 nucleotides align to TRBD1. Germline CDR1 is MGHRA and CDR2 is YSYEKL. This CDR3 has 14 amino acids. CDR3 bases: TGCGCCAGCAGCCTAACTACACAAACGGGACAGCTTTCGTTT. Translating it yields CASSLTTQTGQLSF.